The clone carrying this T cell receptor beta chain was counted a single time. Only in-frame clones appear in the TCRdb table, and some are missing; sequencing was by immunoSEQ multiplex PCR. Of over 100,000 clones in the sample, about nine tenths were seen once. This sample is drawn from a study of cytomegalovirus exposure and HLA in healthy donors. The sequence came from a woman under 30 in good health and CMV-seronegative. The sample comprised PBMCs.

CDR3 sequence: CASSLGTSGDNEQFF. The DNA of the CDR3 is TGTGCCAGCAGCTTAGGGACTAGCGGAGACAATGAGCAGTTCTTC. The chain has TRBV7-7 and TRBJ2-1; 10 bases are a match to TRBD2. Germline V gene data show CDR1 as SSHAT and CDR2 as FNYEAQ (reference sequence). The trim removed 1 base at V and 5 bases at J, leaving 2 bases unmatched. The CDR3 totals 15 residues.